This TCR beta chain emerged from a study of T cells after yellow fever vaccination. General study results and limits: CD4 and CD8 compartments shared a small share of clonotypes, likely from convergent recombination. In post-booster samples, most primary-vaccination clones reappeared (96% CD4, 88% CD8). It was the secondary response that reached its peak faster, day 5 versus 15, but it was weaker.

Generation of TCR cDNA used 5'RACE template switching (which added a universal primer site and UMIs). From the 5' RACE reads, TCRdb called clonotypes with MiXCR, one entry per CDR3 protein. The table has 300,000 or so distinct CDR3 sequences, about 6.6% seen once. On this clonotype: No antigen is known for it.

CDR1 MGHDK and CDR2 SYGVNS come from the germline V gene. This CDR3 has 14 amino acids. J lost 0 bases, V lost 7 bases, and 4 bases had no gene match. Sequencing used PBMCs, obtained 45 days after the first yellow fever vaccination. The TCR was taken from a man aged 18 to 29 who received the YFV17D yellow fever vaccine. This chain links TRBV25-1 with TRBJ2-3, with 7 bases aligning to TRBD2. Here the CDR3 DNA reads TGTGCCAGCAAACGGGACTACAGCACAGATACGCAGTATTTT. It codes for CASKRDYSTDTQYF.